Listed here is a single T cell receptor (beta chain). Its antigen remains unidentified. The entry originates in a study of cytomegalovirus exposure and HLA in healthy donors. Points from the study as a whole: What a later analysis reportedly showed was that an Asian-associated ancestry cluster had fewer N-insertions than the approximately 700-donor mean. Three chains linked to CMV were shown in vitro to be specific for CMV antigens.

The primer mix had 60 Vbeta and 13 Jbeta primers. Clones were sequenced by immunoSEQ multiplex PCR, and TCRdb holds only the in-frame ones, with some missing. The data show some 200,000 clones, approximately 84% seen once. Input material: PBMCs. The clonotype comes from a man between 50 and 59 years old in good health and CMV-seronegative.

The CDR3 region has the DNA TGTGCCAGCAGCTTCCCCACTGGGGCCAACGTCCTGACTTTC. As protein: CASSFPTGANVLTF. The V and J genes are TRBV7-9 and TRBJ2-6, with D hard to call. This CDR3 region has 14 residues. V was shortened by 3 bases and J by 2 bases, with 5 bases between the two germline ends. The germline V gene has CDR1 SEHNR and CDR2 FQNEAQ (reference sequence). Complete variable domain (other parts from reference TRBV7-9 and TRBJ2-6): DTGVSQNPRHKITKRGQNVTFRCDPISEHNRLYWYRQTLGQGPEFLTYFQNEAQLEKSRLLSDRFSAERPKGSFSTLEIQRTEQGDSAMYLCASSFPTGANVLTFGAGSRLTVL.